What follows are 30 T cell receptor beta chains derived from one specimen sequenced in a study of T cell responses to AZD1222 COVID-19 vaccine. The assay was immunoSEQ multiplex PCR, and TCRdb's table has in-frame clones only and misses some. The sample has some 150,000 clones; roughly nine tenths are singletons. Sequenced here: peripheral blood, sampled on day 0 of MenACWY control vaccination. These receptors were obtained from an adult in good health.

CDR3 DNA sequence: TGTGCCAGCAGCTTCAGACAGGGGGTTCCCGACGAGCAGTACTTC. It yields the protein CASSFRQGVPDEQYF. V usage is TRBV11-3 and J usage is TRBJ2-7, with 9 nucleotides matching TRBD1. The CDR3 is 15 residues long. The germline V gene encodes CDR1 SGHNT and CDR2 YENEEA. V gave up 3 bases and J gave up 5 bases; unmatched junction bases: 8.

The rearrangement uses TRBV3-1 (or the pseudogene TRBV3-2) and TRBJ2-7, with D possibly matching TRBD2 (6 bases). CDR3 size: 15 residues. Between the trimmed V and J ends, which lost 8 bases and 0 bases, there was a span of 17 bases. CDR1 is LGHDT, CDR2 YNNKEL, per germline (reference sequence). As DNA, the CDR3 is TGTGCCAGCCTGAGATTGCGGGGCCGCTCCTACGAGCAGTACGTC. It is translated as CASLRLRGRSYEQYV.

The rearrangement joins TRBV5-6 to TRBJ2-1, with 8 bases aligning to TRBD2. V gave up 4 bases and J gave up 10 bases; unmatched junction bases: 10. Germline V gives CDR1 SGHDT, CDR2 YYEEEE. This CDR3 has 14 residues. The chain's CDR3 is CASSDVPGGEEQFF. DNA of the CDR3: TGTGCCAGCAGCGACGTCCCGGGAGGGGAAGAGCAGTTCTTC.

The rearrangement joins TRBV24-1 to TRBJ2-2; tentative D call: TRBD2 (7 bases). Trimming left V 5 bases short and J 4 bases short, with 19 bases between. The CDR3 runs 17 residues. Germline values: CDR1 KGHDR, CDR2 SFDVKD. In nucleotides, the CDR3 is TGTGCCACCAGTGCTAGAATCGGGGGGCCTGGCACCGGGGAGCTGTTTTTT. It yields the protein CATSARIGGPGTGELFF.

V gene TRBV10-3 combines with J gene TRBJ2-7, with 7 bases lining up with TRBD1. CDR1 and CDR2 from the germline V gene are ENHRY and SYGVKD. The junction had 6 bases not matched to a gene; V was cut back by 8 bases and J by 2 bases. The CDR3 sequence is 13 residues long. CDR3 coding DNA: TGTGCCATCGGACGGGACAGCCCCTACGAGCAGTACTTC. Amino acids: CAIGRDSPYEQYF.

This clone was seen only once. The chain links TRBV5-1 to TRBJ1-6; D gene uncertain. V was trimmed by 0 bases and J by 8 bases, leaving 6 bases between them. CDR1 is SGHRS and CDR2 is YFSETQ in the germline V gene. The CDR3 is 13 residues long. CDR3: CASSLELDSPLHF. CDR3 bases: TGCGCCAGCAGCTTGGAATTAGATTCACCCCTCCACTTT.

The chain combines TRBV3-1 (or the pseudogene TRBV3-2) with TRBJ2-5; TRBD2 might be the D (6 bases). Looked up from germline, CDR1 is LGHDT and CDR2 is YNNKEL (reference sequence). This CDR3 region has 15 residues. The germline V and J ends were trimmed by 1 base and 2 bases, with 11 bases remaining between them. CDR3 nucleotide sequence: TGTGCCAGCAGCCAAGGGTCCGGAGGGCAAGAGACCCAGTACTTC. Translated, it gives CASSQGSGGQETQYF.

This clone showed up just once. The genes are TRBV5-1 and TRBJ2-5; D possibly corresponds to TRBD1 (5 bases). Germline V gene data show CDR1 as SGHRS and CDR2 as YFSETQ. Trimming took 0 bases from V and 4 from J, leaving 10 bases between them. This CDR3 is built from 14 residues. This chain's CDR3 is CASSLGRAPETQYF. DNA for the CDR3: TGCGCCAGCAGCTTGGGCAGGGCCCCAGAGACCCAGTACTTC.

The V gene is TRBV7-2, the J gene TRBJ2-1, with 7 bases aligning to TRBD1. Trimming took 5 bases from V and 4 from J; bases not matched to a gene: 8. The CDR3 has 15 residues. CDR1 is SGHTA and CDR2 is FQGNSA in the germline V gene. CDR3 sequence (DNA): TGTGCCAGCAGCCTGGGACAGAACTTGTACAATGAGCAGTTCTTC. It specifies CASSLGQNLYNEQFF.

This clone occurred once. This chain uses TRBV3-1 (or the pseudogene TRBV3-2) with TRBJ1-1; no firm D call. V lost 3 bases to trimming and J lost 2 bases, with 7 bases between them. The CDR3 sequence is 13 residues long. Germline lookup yields CDR1 LGHDT and CDR2 YNNKEL (reference sequence). CDR3 in DNA: TGTGCCAGCAGCCAGATGGCAAACACTGAAGCTTTCTTT. The encoded protein is CASSQMANTEAFF.

As DNA, the CDR3 is TGTGCCAGCAGACAGGGGGCGAGGAACACTGAAGCTTTCTTT. Translating gives CASRQGARNTEAFF. V usage is TRBV7-9 and J usage is TRBJ1-1, with TRBD1 identical over 9 bases. V gave up 6 bases and J gave up 1 base; unmatched junction bases: 3. The CDR3 is 14 residues long. Germline CDR1 is SEHNR and CDR2 is FQNEAQ (reference sequence). Looking up the rest from reference TRBV7-9 and TRBJ1-1 gives the full variable domain: DTGVSQNPRHKITKRGQNVTFRCDPISEHNRLYWYRQTLGQGPEFLTYFQNEAQLEKSRLLSDRFSAERPKGSFSTLEIQRTEQGDSAMYLCASRQGARNTEAFFGQGTRLTVV.

This clone appeared once. The gene calls are TRBV3-1 (or the pseudogene TRBV3-2) and TRBJ2-2; TRBD1 matches at 10 bases. After removal of 4 bases from V and 3 bases from J, the junction contained 14 bases not matched to a gene. The CDR3 extends over 19 amino acids. CDR1 is LGHDT and CDR2 is YNNKEL in the germline V gene (reference sequence). The CDR3 bases are TGTGCCAGCAGCCGCAAGACAGGAGCGACAGGGGGCTACACCGGGGAGCTGTTTTTT. Translated: CASSRKTGATGGYTGELFF.

The chain links TRBV29-1 to TRBJ2-7; 9 positions match TRBD1. CDR3 length equals 13 residues. J gave up 1 base and V 5 bases, and 3 bases lay outside the gene matches. CDR1 is SQVTM, CDR2 ANQGSEA, per germline. This chain's CDR3 is CSVLGTGSYEQYF. The CDR3 DNA is TGCAGCGTTCTGGGGACAGGGTCCTACGAGCAGTACTTC.

The chain employs TRBV6-4 and TRBJ2-3; D gene ambiguous. V lost 2 bases to trimming and J lost 2 bases, with 8 bases between them. Germline CDR1 is MRHNA and CDR2 is SNTAGT. The CDR3 totals 14 residues. CDR3 in amino acids: CASSDSLYTDTQYF. DNA for the CDR3: TGTGCCAGCAGTGACAGTTTGTACACAGATACGCAGTATTTT.

This clone was seen a single time. The chain has TRBV6-6 and TRBJ1-1; perhaps TRBD1 as D (5 bases). Germline V CDR1 and CDR2: MNHNY, SVGAGI (reference sequence). V was trimmed by 4 bases and J by 0 bases, leaving 12 bases between them. This CDR3 comprises 15 residues. In nucleotides, the CDR3 is TGTGCCAGCAGTTGGGACGGAAAAATGAACACTGAAGCTTTCTTT. Its protein product is CASSWDGKMNTEAFF.

On this clone itself: The sample has other DNA sequences that encode this CDR3 too. The rearrangement links TRBV5-1 to TRBJ1-1; D not certain. Germline V gene data show CDR1 as SGHRS and CDR2 as YFSETQ. The CDR3 is 14 residues long. Trimming stripped 0 bases from V and 1 base from J, with 7 bases between. The CDR3 DNA is TGCGCCAGCAGCTTGGTCGGAGGGAACACTGAAGCTTTCTTT. This translates into CASSLVGGNTEAFF.

The V and J genes are TRBV10-3 and TRBJ2-1; D remains ambiguous. The CDR3 is made up of 13 amino acids. Germline CDR1 ENHRY, CDR2 SYGVKD. V was pared by 3 bases and J by 12 bases, with 15 bases between. The CDR3: CAISESSHFVQFF. The CDR3 DNA is TGTGCCATCAGTGAATCGTCCCATTTTGTGCAGTTCTTC.

This chain links TRBV6-1 with TRBJ2-7; 10 bases match TRBD2. Trimming cost V 1 base and J 3 bases; bases outside gene matches: 3. The CDR3 is 15 amino acids. Germline lookup yields CDR1 MNHNS and CDR2 SASEGT. This CDR3 reads CASSEGLAGYYEQYF. In DNA, the CDR3 is TGTGCCAGCAGTGAAGGACTAGCGGGTTACTACGAGCAGTACTTC.

The chain has TRBV29-1 and TRBJ1-1, with D unclear. V was trimmed by 4 bases and J by 3 bases, leaving 12 bases between them. CDR1 is SQVTM and CDR2 is ANQGSEA in the germline V gene. CDR3 length equals 13 residues. CDR3 in amino acids: CSVGVSIDTEAFF. CDR3 DNA: TGCAGCGTTGGGGTATCAATTGACACTGAAGCTTTCTTT.

This clone was observed a handful of times. The chain uses TRBV18 and TRBJ2-6; D remains unclear. CDR3 size: 13 residues. V was shortened by 5 bases and J by 2 bases, with 4 bases between the two germline ends. Germline V gene sequence: CDR1 KGHSH, CDR2 LQKENI. CDR3 sequence: CASSSPGANVLTF. CDR3 DNA sequence: TGTGCCAGCTCATCCCCTGGGGCCAACGTCCTGACTTTC.

This chain links TRBV15 with TRBJ1-2, with no clear D. The CDR3 loop spans 18 amino acids. CDR1 is LNHNV, CDR2 YYDKDF, per germline (reference sequence). Trimming shortened V by 0 bases and J by 1 base, and 18 bases separated the two germline ends. CDR3 in amino acids: CATSRDVIPSGDNYGYTF. The CDR3 nucleotides are TGTGCCACCAGCAGAGATGTAATCCCCTCCGGGGATAACTATGGCTACACCTTC.

The V and J genes are TRBV27 and TRBJ2-7, with D maybe TRBD1 (6 bases). The germline V and J ends were trimmed by 3 bases and 0 bases, with 15 bases remaining between them. Germline values: CDR1 MNHEY, CDR2 SMNVEV (reference sequence). There are 16 residues in the CDR3. CDR3 DNA sequence: TGTGCCAGCAGTTTCACACAGGGTCCCAGCTCCTACGAGCAGTACTTC. The encoded protein is CASSFTQGPSSYEQYF.

The gene calls are TRBV28 and TRBJ2-3; possibly TRBD2 for D (6 bases). The CDR3 totals 14 residues. Trimming took off 10 bases at V and 6 bases at J, with 20 bases between the two ends. The germline V gene encodes CDR1 MDHEN and CDR2 SYDVKM. The CDR3 sequence is CATGSGGNADTQYF. CDR3 coding DNA: TGTGCCACCGGAAGTGGGGGGAACGCGGATACGCAGTATTTT.

The chain links TRBV18 to TRBJ2-7, with a possible D match to TRBD1 (6 bases). Germline V gene lookup returns CDR1 KGHSH and CDR2 LQKENI. The CDR3 is 15 amino acids. V was pared by 3 bases and J by 1 base, with 13 bases between. CDR3 bases: TGTGCCAGCTCACCCAGTCCGGGACAATCCTACGAGCAGTACGTC. Translation: CASSPSPGQSYEQYV.

V is TRBV27 and J is TRBJ1-6, with 8 bases aligning to TRBD1. Germline loops: CDR1 MNHEY, CDR2 SMNVEV (reference sequence). The length of the CDR3 is 15 residues. After removal of 4 bases from V and 8 bases from J, the junction contained 7 bases not matched to a gene. Here the CDR3 DNA reads TGTGCCAGCAGTTCACCTCAGGGGGCCTATTCACCCCTCCACTTT. Encoded protein: CASSSPQGAYSPLHF.

This chain connects TRBV7-9 to TRBJ1-6; 7 nucleotides agree with TRBD1. This CDR3 has 14 residues. V shed 4 bases, J shed 12 bases, and the junction held 9 bases outside the gene matches. Per germline, CDR1 SEHNR and CDR2 FQNEAQ (reference sequence). The CDR3: CASSSNRDSRPLHF. CDR3 bases: TGTGCCAGCAGCTCAAACCGGGACAGCCGACCCCTCCACTTT. Based on the CDR3 plus reference TRBV7-9 and TRBJ1-6, the full variable domain is DTGVSQNPRHKITKRGQNVTFRCDPISEHNRLYWYRQTLGQGPEFLTYFQNEAQLEKSRLLSDRFSAERPKGSFSTLEIQRTEQGDSAMYLCASSSNRDSRPLHFGNGTRLTVT.

J is TRBJ2-2 and V is TRBV7-9, with 10 bases identical to TRBD2. Per the germline V gene, CDR1 is SEHNR and CDR2 is FQNEAQ (reference sequence). There are 15 residues in the CDR3. V shed 7 bases and J 5 bases; nucleotides not matched to a gene: 7. The DNA for the CDR3 is TGTGCCAGCACCCCTAGCGGGGGTCATACCGGGGAGCTGTTTTTT. The encoded protein is CASTPSGGHTGELFF.

The chain recombines TRBV19 with TRBJ1-5; D gene unclear. Looked up from germline, CDR1 is LNHDA and CDR2 is SQIVND (reference sequence). The ends were cut back, 3 bases at V and 4 bases at J, with 7 bases in the middle. CDR3 size: 13 residues. The CDR3 spells CASSMDRNQPQHF. The CDR3, as DNA: TGTGCCAGTAGTATGGATAGGAATCAGCCCCAGCATTTT.

This chain links TRBV6-6 with TRBJ1-1; unclear D gene. Trimming took off 1 base at V and 0 bases at J, with 6 bases between the two ends. This CDR3 has 14 amino acids. Germline V gene data show CDR1 as MNHNY and CDR2 as SVGAGI (reference sequence). CDR3 sequence: CASSYLQMNTEAFF. The DNA of the CDR3 is TGTGCCAGCAGTTACTTACAGATGAACACTGAAGCTTTCTTT.

This chain links TRBV10-2 with TRBJ2-7; 7 bases are a match to TRBD1. The germline gives CDR1 WSHSY, CDR2 SAAADI. Trimming removed 3 bases from V and 2 bases from J; junction bases left unmatched: 7. This CDR3 has 15 residues. Written as DNA, the CDR3 is TGCGCCAGCAGTGAAGGACAGGCCGACACCTACGAGCAGTACTTC. Protein product: CASSEGQADTYEQYF.